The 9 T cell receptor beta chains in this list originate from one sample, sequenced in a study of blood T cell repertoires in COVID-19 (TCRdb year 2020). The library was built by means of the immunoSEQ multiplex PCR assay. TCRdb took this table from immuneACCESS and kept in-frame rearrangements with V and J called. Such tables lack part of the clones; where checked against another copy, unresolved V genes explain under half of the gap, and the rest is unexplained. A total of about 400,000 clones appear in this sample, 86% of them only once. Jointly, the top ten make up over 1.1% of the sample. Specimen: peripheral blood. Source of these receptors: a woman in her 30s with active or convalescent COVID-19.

The CDR3 sequence is CASSRTGGDPLHF. In DNA form, the CDR3 reads TGCGCCAGCAGCAGGACAGGGGGAGATCCCCTCCACTTT. This chain uses TRBV5-1 with TRBJ1-6, with 10 bases aligning to TRBD1. Per germline, CDR1 SGHRS and CDR2 YFSETQ. The trim removed 4 bases at V and 13 bases at J, leaving 5 bases unmatched. The CDR3 extends over 13 amino acids.

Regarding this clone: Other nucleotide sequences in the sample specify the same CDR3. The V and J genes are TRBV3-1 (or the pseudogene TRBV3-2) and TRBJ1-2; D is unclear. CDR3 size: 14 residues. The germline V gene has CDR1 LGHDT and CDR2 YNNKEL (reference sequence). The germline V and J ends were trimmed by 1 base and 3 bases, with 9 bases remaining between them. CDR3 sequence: CASSQVGGHYGYTF. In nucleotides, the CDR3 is TGTGCCAGCAGCCAAGTAGGAGGCCACTATGGCTACACCTTC.

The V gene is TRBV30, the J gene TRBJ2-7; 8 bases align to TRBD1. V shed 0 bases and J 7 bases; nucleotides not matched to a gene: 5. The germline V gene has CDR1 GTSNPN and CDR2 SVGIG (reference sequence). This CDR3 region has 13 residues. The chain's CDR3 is CAWSVPGGWEQYF. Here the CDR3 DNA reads TGTGCCTGGAGTGTCCCAGGGGGCTGGGAGCAGTACTTC. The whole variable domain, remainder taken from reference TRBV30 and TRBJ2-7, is SQTIHQWPATLVQPVGSPLSLECTVEGTSNPNLYWYRQAAGRGLQLLFYSVGIGQISSEVPQNLSASRPQDRQFILSSKKLLLSDSGFYLCAWSVPGGWEQYFGPGTRLTVT.

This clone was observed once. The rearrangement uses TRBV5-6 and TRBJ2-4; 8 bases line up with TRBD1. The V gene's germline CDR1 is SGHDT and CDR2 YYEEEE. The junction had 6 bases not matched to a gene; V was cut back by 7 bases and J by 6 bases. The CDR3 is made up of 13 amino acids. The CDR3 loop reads CASGLDRGNIQYF. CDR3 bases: TGTGCCAGCGGATTAGACAGGGGAAACATTCAGTACTTC.

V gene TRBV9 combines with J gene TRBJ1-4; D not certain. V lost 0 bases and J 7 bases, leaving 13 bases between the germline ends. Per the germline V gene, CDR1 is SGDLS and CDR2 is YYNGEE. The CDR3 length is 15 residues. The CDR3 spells CASSVGAGIVEKLFF. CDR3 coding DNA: TGTGCCAGCAGCGTAGGAGCAGGAATCGTTGAAAAACTGTTTTTT.

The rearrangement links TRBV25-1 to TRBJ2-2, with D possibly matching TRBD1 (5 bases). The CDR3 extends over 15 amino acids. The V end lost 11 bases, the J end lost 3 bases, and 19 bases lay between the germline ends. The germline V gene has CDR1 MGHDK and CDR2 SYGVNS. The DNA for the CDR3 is TGTGCCGTCCGGAAGGGGCCAAAGGACACCGGGGAGCTGTTTTTT. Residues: CAVRKGPKDTGELFF.

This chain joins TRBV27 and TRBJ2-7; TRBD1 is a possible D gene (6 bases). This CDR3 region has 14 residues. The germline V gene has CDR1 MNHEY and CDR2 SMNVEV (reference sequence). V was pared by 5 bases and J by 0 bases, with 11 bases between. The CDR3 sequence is CASSNRDLSYEQYF. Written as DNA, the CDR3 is TGTGCCAGCAGTAACAGGGATCTCTCCTACGAGCAGTACTTC.

CDR3 DNA: TGCGCCAGCAGCTTGGAGGGGTCAGATACGCAGTATTTT. It translates to CASSLEGSDTQYF. This chain connects TRBV5-1 to TRBJ2-3, with D perhaps TRBD1 (5 bases). From germline, CDR1 is SGHRS and CDR2 YFSETQ. This CDR3 spans 13 amino acids. V was cut by 0 bases and J by 4 bases, with 6 bases left in between. Using reference TRBV5-1 and TRBJ2-3 for the parts outside the CDR3, the full variable domain is KAGVTQTPRYLIKTRGQQVTLSCSPISGHRSVSWYQQTPGQGLQFLFEYFSETQRNKGNFPGRFSGRQFSNSRSEMNVSTLELGDSALYLCASSLEGSDTQYFGPGTRLTVL.

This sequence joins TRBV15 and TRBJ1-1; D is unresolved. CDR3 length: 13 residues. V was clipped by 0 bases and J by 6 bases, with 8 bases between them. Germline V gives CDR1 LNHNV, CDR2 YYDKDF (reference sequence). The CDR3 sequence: CATSRDPPAEAFF. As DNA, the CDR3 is TGTGCCACCAGCAGAGATCCCCCTGCTGAAGCTTTCTTT.